Reported below is one T cell receptor beta chain. Sequenced material consisted of expressed TCRB transcripts (all of the isolated RNA was reverse transcribed). Data came from immunoSEQ multiplex PCR; TCRdb stores just in-frame clones and leaves some out. This sample has 300,000 to 400,000 clones, with over 10% found just once. The entry originates in a study of beta chain features in type 1 diabetes. CDR1 and CDR2 from the germline V gene are LNHDA and SQIVND (reference sequence). This CDR3 has 15 residues. The V end was cut by 7 bases, the J end by 9 bases, with 22 bases between. This TCR was sampled from a man aged 18 to 29 in good health. This rearrangement joins TRBV19 to TRBJ2-1; weak D call: TRBD1 (6 bases). Material: naive CD4+ T cells from blood. The CDR3 spells CASTSYRVYGGEQFF. CDR3 in DNA: TGTGCCAGTACCTCGTACAGGGTTTACGGAGGTGAGCAGTTCTTC. The full variable domain, its missing parts supplied by reference TRBV19 and TRBJ2-1, is DGGITQSPKYLFRKEGQNVTLSCEQNLNHDAMYWYRQDPGQGLRLIYYSQIVNDFQKGDIAEGYSVSREKKESFPLTVTSAQKNPTAFYLCASTSYRVYGGEQFFGPGTRLTVL.